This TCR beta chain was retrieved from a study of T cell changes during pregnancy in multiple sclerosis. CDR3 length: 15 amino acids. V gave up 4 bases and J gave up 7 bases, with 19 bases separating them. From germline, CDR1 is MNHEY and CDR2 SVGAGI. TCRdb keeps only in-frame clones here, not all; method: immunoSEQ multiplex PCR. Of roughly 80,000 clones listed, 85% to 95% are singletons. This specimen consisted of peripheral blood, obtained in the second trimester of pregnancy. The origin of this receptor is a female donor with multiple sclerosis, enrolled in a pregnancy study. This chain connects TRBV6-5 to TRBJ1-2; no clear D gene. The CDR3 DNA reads TGTGCCAGCAGTTCCCCACCAAGCGGGTATCCTGGCTACACCTTC. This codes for CASSSPPSGYPGYTF.